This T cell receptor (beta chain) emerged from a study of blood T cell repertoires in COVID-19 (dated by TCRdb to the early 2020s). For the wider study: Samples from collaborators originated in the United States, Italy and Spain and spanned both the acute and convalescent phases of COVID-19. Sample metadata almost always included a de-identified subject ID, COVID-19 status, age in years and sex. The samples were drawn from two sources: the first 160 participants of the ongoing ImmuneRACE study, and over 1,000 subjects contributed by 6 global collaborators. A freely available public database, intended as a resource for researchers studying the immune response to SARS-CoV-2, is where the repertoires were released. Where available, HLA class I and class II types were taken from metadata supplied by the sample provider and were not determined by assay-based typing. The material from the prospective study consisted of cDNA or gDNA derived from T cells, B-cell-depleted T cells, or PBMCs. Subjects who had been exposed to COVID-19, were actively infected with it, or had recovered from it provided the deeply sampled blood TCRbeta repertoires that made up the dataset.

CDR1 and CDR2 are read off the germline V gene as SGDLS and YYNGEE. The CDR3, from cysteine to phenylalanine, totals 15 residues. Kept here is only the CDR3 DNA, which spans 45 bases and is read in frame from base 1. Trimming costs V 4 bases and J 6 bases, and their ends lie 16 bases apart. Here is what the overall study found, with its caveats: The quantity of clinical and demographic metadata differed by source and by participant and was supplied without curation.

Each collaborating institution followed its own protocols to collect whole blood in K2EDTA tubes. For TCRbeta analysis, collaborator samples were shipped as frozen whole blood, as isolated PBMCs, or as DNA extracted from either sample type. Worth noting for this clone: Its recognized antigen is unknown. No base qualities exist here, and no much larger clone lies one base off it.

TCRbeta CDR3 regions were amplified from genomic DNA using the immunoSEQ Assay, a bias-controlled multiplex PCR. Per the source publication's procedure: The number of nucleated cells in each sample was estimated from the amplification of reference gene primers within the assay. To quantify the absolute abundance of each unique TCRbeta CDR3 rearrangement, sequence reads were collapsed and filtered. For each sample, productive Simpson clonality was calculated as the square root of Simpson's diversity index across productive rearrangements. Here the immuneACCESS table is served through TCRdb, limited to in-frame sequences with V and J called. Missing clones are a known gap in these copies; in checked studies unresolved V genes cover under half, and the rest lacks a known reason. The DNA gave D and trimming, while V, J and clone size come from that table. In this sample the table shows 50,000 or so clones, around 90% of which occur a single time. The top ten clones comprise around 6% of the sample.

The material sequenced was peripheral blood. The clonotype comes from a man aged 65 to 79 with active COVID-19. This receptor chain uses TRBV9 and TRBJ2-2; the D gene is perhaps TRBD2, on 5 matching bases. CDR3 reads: CASSPRGAGAGELFF. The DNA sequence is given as TGTGCCAGCAGCCCACGGGGAGCAGGCGCCGGGGAGCTGTTTTTT.